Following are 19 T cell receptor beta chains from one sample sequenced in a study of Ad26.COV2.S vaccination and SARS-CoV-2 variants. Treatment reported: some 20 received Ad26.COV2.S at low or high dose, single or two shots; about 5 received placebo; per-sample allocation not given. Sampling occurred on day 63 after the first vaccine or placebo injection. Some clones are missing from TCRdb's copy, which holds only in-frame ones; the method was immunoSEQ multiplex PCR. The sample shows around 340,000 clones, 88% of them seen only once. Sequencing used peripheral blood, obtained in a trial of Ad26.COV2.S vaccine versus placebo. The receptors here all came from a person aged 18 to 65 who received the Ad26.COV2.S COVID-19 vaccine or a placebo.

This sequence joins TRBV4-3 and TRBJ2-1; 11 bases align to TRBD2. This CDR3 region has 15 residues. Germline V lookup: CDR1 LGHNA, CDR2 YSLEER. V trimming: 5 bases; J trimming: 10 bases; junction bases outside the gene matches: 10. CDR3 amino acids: CASSATELAGAEQFF. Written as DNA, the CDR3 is TGCGCCAGCAGCGCAACGGAACTAGCGGGGGCAGAGCAGTTCTTC.

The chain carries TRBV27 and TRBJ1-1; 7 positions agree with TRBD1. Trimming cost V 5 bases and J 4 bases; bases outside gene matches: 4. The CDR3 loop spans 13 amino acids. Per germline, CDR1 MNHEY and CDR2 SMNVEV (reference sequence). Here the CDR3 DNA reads TGTGCCAGCAGTCAACAGGGGACCACTGAAGCTTTCTTT. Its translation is CASSQQGTTEAFF.

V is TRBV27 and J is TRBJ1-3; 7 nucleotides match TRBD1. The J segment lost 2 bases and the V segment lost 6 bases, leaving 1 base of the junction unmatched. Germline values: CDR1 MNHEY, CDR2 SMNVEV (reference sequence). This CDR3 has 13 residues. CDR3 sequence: CASSDRAGNTIYF. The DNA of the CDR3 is TGTGCCAGCAGCGACAGGGCTGGAAACACCATATATTTT.

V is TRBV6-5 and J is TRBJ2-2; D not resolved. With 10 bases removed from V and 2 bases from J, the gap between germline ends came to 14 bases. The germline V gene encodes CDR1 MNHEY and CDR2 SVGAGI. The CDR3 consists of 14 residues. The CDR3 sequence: CATLSGSNTGELFF. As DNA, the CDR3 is TGTGCCACCCTTTCTGGCAGCAACACCGGGGAGCTGTTTTTT.

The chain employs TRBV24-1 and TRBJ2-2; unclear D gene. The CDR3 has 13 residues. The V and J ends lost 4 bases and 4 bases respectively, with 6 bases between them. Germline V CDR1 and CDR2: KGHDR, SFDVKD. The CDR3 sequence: CATSDASTGELFF. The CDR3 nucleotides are TGTGCCACCAGTGACGCCTCCACCGGGGAGCTGTTTTTT.

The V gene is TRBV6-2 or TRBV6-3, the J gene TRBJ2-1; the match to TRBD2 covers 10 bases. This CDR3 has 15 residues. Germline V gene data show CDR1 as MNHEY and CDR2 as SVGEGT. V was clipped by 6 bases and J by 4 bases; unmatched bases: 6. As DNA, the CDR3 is TGTGCCAGCAGCGGCCTTAGCGGGGGGTACAATGAGCAGTTCTTC. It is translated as CASSGLSGGYNEQFF.

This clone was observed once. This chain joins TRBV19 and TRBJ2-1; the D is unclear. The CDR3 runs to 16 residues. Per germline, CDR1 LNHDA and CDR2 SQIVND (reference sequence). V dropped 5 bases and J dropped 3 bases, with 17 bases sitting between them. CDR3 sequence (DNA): TGTGCCAGTAGTGCCCCGGGTCAGGCTGACTACAATGAGCAGTTCTTC. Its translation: CASSAPGQADYNEQFF. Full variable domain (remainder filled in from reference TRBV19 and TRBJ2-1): DGGITQSPKYLFRKEGQNVTLSCEQNLNHDAMYWYRQDPGQGLRLIYYSQIVNDFQKGDIAEGYSVSREKKESFPLTVTSAQKNPTAFYLCASSAPGQADYNEQFFGPGTRLTVL.

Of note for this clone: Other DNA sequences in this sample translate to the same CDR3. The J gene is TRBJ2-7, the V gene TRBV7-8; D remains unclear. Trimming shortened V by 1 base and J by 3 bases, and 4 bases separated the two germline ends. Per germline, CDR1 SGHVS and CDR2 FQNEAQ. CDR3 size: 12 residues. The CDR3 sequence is CASSLGSYEQYF. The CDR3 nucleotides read TGTGCCAGCAGCTTAGGTAGCTACGAGCAGTACTTC.

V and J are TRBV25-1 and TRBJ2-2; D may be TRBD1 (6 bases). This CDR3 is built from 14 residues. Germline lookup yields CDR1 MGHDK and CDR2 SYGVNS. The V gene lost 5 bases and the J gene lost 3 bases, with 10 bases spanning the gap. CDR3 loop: CASSWDTYTGELFF. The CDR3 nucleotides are TGTGCCAGCAGTTGGGACACCTACACCGGGGAGCTGTTTTTT.

The CDR3 sequence is CSARVFTEAFF. In DNA form, the CDR3 reads TGCAGTGCCCGTGTGTTCACTGAAGCTTTCTTT. J is TRBJ1-1 and V is TRBV20-1; no clear D. Germline lookup yields CDR1 DFQATT and CDR2 SNEGSKA (reference sequence). The CDR3 has 11 amino acids. The V gene lost 6 bases and the J gene lost 4 bases, with 9 bases spanning the gap.

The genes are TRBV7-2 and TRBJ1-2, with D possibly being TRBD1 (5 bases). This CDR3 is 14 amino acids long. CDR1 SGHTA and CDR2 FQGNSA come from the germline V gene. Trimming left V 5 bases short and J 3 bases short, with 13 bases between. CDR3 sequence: CASSPSRADYGYTF. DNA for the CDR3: TGTGCCAGCAGCCCCTCCAGGGCCGACTATGGCTACACCTTC.

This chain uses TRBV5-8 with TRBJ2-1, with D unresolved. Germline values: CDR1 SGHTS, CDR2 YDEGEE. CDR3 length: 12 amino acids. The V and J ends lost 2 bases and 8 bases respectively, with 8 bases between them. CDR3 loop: CASSFQRYEQFF. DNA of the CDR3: TGTGCCAGCAGCTTCCAGCGCTATGAGCAGTTCTTC.

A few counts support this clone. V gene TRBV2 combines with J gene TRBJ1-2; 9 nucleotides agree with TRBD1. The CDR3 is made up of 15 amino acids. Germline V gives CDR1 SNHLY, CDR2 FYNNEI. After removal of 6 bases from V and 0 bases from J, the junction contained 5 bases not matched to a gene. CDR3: CASRRQGGTNYGYTF. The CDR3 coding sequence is TGTGCCAGCAGGAGACAGGGGGGCACTAACTATGGCTACACCTTC. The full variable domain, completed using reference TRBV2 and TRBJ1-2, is EPEVTQTPSHQVTQMGQEVILRCVPISNHLYFYWYRQILGQKVEFLVSFYNNEISEKSEIFDDQFSVERPDGSNFTLKIRSTKLEDSAMYFCASRRQGGTNYGYTFGSGTRLTVV.

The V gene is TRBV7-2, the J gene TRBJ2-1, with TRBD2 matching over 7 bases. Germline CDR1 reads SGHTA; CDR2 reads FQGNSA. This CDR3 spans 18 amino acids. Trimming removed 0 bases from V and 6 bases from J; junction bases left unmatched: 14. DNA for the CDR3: TGTGCCAGCAGCTTAGCGGTAGGGCCGAGCGGGAACAGCAATGAGCAGTTCTTC. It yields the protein CASSLAVGPSGNSNEQFF.

The CDR3 protein is CAISEFVRQGGTYEQYF. The CDR3 DNA reads as TGTGCCATCAGTGAGTTCGTCCGACAGGGCGGCACCTACGAGCAGTACTTC. J is TRBJ2-7 and V is TRBV10-3, with 7 bases aligning to TRBD1. The CDR3 is 17 amino acids. Germline CDR1 reads ENHRY; CDR2 reads SYGVKD. V was clipped by 1 base and J by 2 bases; unmatched bases: 11.

The CDR3 sequence is CASSSAGSSYNEQFF. For the CDR3, the DNA is TGTGCCAGTAGTTCAGCGGGATCATCCTACAATGAGCAGTTCTTC. The chain uses TRBV19 and TRBJ2-1; 7 bases line up with TRBD2. This CDR3 contains 15 residues. V trimming: 5 bases; J trimming: 1 base; junction bases outside the gene matches: 5. Looked up from germline, CDR1 is LNHDA and CDR2 is SQIVND (reference sequence). The complete variable domain, with remaining parts taken from reference TRBV19 and TRBJ2-1, reads DGGITQSPKYLFRKEGQNVTLSCEQNLNHDAMYWYRQDPGQGLRLIYYSQIVNDFQKGDIAEGYSVSREKKESFPLTVTSAQKNPTAFYLCASSSAGSSYNEQFFGPGTRLTVL.

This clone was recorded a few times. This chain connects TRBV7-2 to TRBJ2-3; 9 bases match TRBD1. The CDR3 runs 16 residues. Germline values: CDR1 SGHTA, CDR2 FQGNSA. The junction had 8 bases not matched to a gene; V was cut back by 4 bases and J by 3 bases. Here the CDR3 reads CASSYRGLGETDTQYF. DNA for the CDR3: TGTGCCAGCAGCTACAGGGGGCTGGGGGAGACAGATACGCAGTATTTT.

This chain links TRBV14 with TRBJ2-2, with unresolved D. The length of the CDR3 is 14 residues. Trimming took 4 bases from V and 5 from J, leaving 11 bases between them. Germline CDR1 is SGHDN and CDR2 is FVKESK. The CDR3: CASSLLLQTGELFF. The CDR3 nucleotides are TGTGCCAGCAGCCTATTACTTCAGACCGGGGAGCTGTTTTTT. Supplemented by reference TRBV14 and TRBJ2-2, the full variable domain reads EAGVTQFPSHSVIEKGQTVTLRCDPISGHDNLYWYRRVMGKEIKFLLHFVKESKQDESGMPNNRFLAERTGGTYSTLKVQPAELEDSGVYFCASSLLLQTGELFFGEGSRLTVL.

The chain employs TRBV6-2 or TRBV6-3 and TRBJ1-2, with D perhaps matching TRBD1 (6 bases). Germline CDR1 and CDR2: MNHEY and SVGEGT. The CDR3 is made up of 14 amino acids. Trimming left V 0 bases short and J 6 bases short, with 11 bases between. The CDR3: CASSYSGAFDGYTF. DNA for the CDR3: TGTGCCAGCAGTTACTCGGGGGCCTTCGATGGCTACACCTTC.